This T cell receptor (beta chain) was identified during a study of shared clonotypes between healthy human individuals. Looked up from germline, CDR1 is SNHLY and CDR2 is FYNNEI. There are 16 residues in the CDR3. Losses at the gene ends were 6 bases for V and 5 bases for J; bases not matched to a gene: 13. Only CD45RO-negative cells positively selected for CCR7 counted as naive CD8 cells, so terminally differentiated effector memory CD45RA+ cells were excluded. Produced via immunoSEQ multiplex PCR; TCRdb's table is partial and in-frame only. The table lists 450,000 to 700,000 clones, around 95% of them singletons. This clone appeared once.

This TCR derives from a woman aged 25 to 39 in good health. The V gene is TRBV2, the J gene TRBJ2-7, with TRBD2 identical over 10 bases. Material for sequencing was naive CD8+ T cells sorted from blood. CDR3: CASRFLAGVTSHEQYF. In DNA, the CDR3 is TGTGCCAGCAGGTTCCTAGCGGGAGTAACTAGCCACGAGCAGTACTTC.